The 12 T cell receptor beta chains below were found in one sample sequenced in a study of T cells in localized non-small cell lung cancer. Clones were read by immunoSEQ multiplex PCR, and TCRdb kept only the in-frame ones, dropping some. Of tens of thousands of clones in the sample, 85% to 90% were seen once. Material: peripheral blood, obtained before any cancer treatment. Every receptor here comes from a man between 18 and 55 years old with stage I lung adenocarcinoma.

V gene TRBV6-5 combines with J gene TRBJ1-1; D unclear. The CDR3 loop spans 15 amino acids. Germline-derived CDR1 and CDR2 are MNHEY and SVGAGI. V dropped 2 bases and J dropped 1 base, with 11 bases sitting between them. CDR3 sequence reads: CASSYRTTTNTEAFF. The CDR3 nucleotides are TGTGCCAGCAGTTACAGGACCACCACGAACACTGAAGCTTTCTTT.

The J gene is TRBJ1-4, the V gene TRBV19; D is ambiguous. From germline, CDR1 is LNHDA and CDR2 SQIVND (reference sequence). The CDR3 is 14 residues long. V lost 6 bases and J lost 7, with 15 bases in between. The CDR3 sequence: CASSTDGSGEKLFF. The CDR3 DNA is TGTGCCAGTAGCACGGACGGGAGTGGTGAAAAACTGTTTTTT.

The chain combines TRBV19 with TRBJ2-3, with 7 bases fitting TRBD2. Trimming took 11 bases from V and 3 from J; bases not matched to a gene: 14. CDR1 is LNHDA, CDR2 SQIVND, per germline (reference sequence). The CDR3 is made up of 15 amino acids. The CDR3 nucleotides read TGTGCCTCCTCGGGTGGTAGGGGAGGGACAGATACGCAGTATTTT. It specifies CASSGGRGGTDTQYF.

CDR3 DNA: TGTGCCAGCAGCCAGGATAGCGGGGTTGGGTTCTTC. It codes for CASSQDSGVGFF. V and J are TRBV4-2 and TRBJ2-1, with 8 bases aligning to TRBD2. With V trimmed by 3 bases and J by 15 bases, 7 bases remained unmatched. This CDR3 has 12 amino acids. CDR1 is LGHNA and CDR2 is YNFKEQ in the germline V gene.

This chain uses TRBV28 with TRBJ1-2; D not certain. The CDR3 length is 12 residues. Germline V gene sequence: CDR1 MDHEN, CDR2 SYDVKM. Trimming left V 2 bases short and J 6 bases short, with 7 bases between. The CDR3 is CASSLRSHGYTF. CDR3 bases: TGTGCCAGCAGTTTACGGTCCCATGGCTACACCTTC.

This rearrangement joins TRBV7-3 to TRBJ2-2; D is unresolved. CDR3 length equals 13 residues. The ends were cut back, 5 bases at V and 7 bases at J, with 11 bases in the middle. The germline V gene encodes CDR1 SGHTA and CDR2 FQGTGA. The DNA for the CDR3 is TGTGCCAGCAGCGTACTTCAATTCGGGGAGCTGTTTTTT. It specifies CASSVLQFGELFF.

This clone is judged medium-sized (0.01 to 0.1%). The rearrangement joins TRBV7-9 to TRBJ1-6, with 9 bases fitting TRBD1. Germline loops: CDR1 SEHNR, CDR2 FQNEAQ (reference sequence). The trim removed 4 bases at V and 9 bases at J, leaving 4 bases unmatched. The length of the CDR3 is 14 residues. In DNA, the CDR3 is TGTGCCAGCAGCTCGGACAGGGGTGGTTCACCCCTCCACTTT. It specifies CASSSDRGGSPLHF.

The chain has TRBV7-2 and TRBJ1-1, with a weak D call TRBD1 (6 bases). Trimming left V 2 bases short and J 7 bases short, with 8 bases between. This CDR3 has 12 amino acids. Germline V gene sequence: CDR1 SGHTA, CDR2 FQGNSA. The CDR3 is CASSLQGFEAFF. The CDR3 DNA is TGTGCCAGCAGCTTACAGGGGTTTGAAGCTTTCTTT.

The chain is built from TRBV18 and TRBJ2-5, with a possible D match to TRBD1 (5 bases). V lost 2 bases, J lost 6 bases, and 10 bases lay in between. Looked up from germline, CDR1 is KGHSH and CDR2 is LQKENI. The CDR3 spans 13 residues. Written as DNA, the CDR3 is TGTGCCAGCTCACCAGACAGTAGACAGACCCAGTACTTC. As protein: CASSPDSRQTQYF.

This chain connects TRBV30 to TRBJ1-5; 7 bases match TRBD1. This CDR3 is 15 amino acids long. Trimming cost V 0 bases and J 0 bases; bases outside gene matches: 2. Germline V CDR1 and CDR2: GTSNPN, SVGIG (reference sequence). The CDR3 is CAWSVTGHSNQPQHF. CDR3 DNA: TGTGCCTGGAGTGTGACAGGGCATAGCAATCAGCCCCAGCATTTT.

This chain joins TRBV19 and TRBJ2-5; 7 bases fit TRBD1. V dropped 4 bases and J dropped 0; count of bases not matched to a gene: 5. CDR1 is LNHDA, CDR2 SQIVND, per germline (reference sequence). This CDR3 comprises 15 residues. CDR3 protein: CASSTGRGYQETQYF. For the CDR3, the DNA is TGTGCCAGTAGTACCGGCAGGGGGTACCAAGAGACCCAGTACTTC.

The rearrangement links TRBV7-9 to TRBJ1-2, with 11 bases lining up with TRBD1. Germline CDR1 is SEHNR and CDR2 is FQNEAQ (reference sequence). The V and J ends lost 5 bases and 4 bases, in that order; junction bases with no gene match: 3. The CDR3 is 14 residues long. DNA of the CDR3: TGTGCCAGCAGCCGGGACAGGGGGAGCTATGGCTACACCTTC. Translating gives CASSRDRGSYGYTF. The variable domain in full, completed from reference TRBV7-9 and TRBJ1-2, reads DTGVSQNPRHKITKRGQNVTFRCDPISEHNRLYWYRQTLGQGPEFLTYFQNEAQLEKSRLLSDRFSAERPKGSFSTLEIQRTEQGDSAMYLCASSRDRGSYGYTFGSGTRLTVV.